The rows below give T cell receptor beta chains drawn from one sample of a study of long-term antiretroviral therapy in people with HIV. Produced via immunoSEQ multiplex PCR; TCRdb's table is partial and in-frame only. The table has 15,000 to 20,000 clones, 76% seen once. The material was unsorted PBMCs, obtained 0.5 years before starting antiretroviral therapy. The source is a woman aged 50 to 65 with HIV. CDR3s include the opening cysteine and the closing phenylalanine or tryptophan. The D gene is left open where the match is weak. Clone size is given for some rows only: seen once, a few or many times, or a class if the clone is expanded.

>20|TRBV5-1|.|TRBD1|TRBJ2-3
CASSLVLGNVRGQSTDTQYF
TGCGCCAGCAGCTTGGTTTTAGGCAATGTGAGGGGACAGAGCACAGATACGCAGTATTTT
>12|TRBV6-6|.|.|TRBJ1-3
CASSRSGNTIYF
TGTGCCAGCAGCCGCAGTGGAAACACCATATATTTT
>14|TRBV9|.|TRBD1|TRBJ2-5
CASSADRGRETQYF
TGTGCCAGCAGCGCGGACAGGGGGCGAGAGACCCAGTACTTC
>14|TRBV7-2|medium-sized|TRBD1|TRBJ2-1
CASGQGVGLDEQFF
TGTGCCAGCGGGCAGGGGGTTGGTTTGGATGAGCAGTTCTTC
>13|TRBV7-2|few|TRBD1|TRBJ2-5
CASGRDSQETQYF
TGTGCCAGCGGCCGGGACAGCCAAGAGACCCAGTACTTC
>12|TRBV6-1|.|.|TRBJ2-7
CASSDQAYEQYF
TGTGCCAGCAGTGATCAGGCCTACGAGCAGTACTTC
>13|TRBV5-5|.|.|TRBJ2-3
CASSFSSSDTQYF
TGTGCCAGCAGCTTCTCGTCATCAGATACGCAGTATTTT
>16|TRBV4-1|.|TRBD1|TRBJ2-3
CASSQDEGQGADTQYF
TGCGCCAGCAGCCAAGATGAGGGACAGGGGGCAGATACGCAGTATTTT
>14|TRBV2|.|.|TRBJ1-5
CASRGETRDQPQHF
TGTGCCAGCAGAGGTGAGACACGGGATCAGCCCCAGCATTTT
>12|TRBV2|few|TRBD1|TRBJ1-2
CASSGDSYGYTF
TGTGCCAGCAGTGGGGACAGCTATGGCTACACCTTC
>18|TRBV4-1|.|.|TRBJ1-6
CASSLERGGKTRVSPLHF
TGCGCCAGCAGCCTGGAGCGGGGGGGCAAAACGAGAGTTTCACCCCTCCACTTT
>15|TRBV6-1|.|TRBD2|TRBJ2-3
CASSPGLAITDTQYF
TGTGCCAGCAGTCCGGGACTAGCCATCACAGATACGCAGTATTTT
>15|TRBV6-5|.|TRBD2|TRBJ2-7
CASSTGGGAINEQYF
TGTGCCAGCAGTACGGGCGGGGGGGCTATCAACGAGCAGTACTTC
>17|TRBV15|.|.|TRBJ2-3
CATSRDRGRTSTDTQYF
TGTGCCACCAGCAGAGATCGGGGCAGGACTAGCACAGATACGCAGTATTTT
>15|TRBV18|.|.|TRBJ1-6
CASSSPEKYNSPLHF
TGTGCCAGCTCATCACCGGAGAAGTATAATTCACCCCTCCACTTT
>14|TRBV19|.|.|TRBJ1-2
CASSFPGPLMGYTF
TGTGCCAGTAGTTTTCCCGGGCCCTTAATGGGCTACACCTTC
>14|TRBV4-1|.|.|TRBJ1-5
CASSLNRVNQPQHF
TGCGCCAGCAGCCTAAACAGGGTAAATCAGCCCCAGCATTTT
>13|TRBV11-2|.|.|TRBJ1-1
CASSLERKGQAFF
TGTGCCAGCAGCTTAGAGCGTAAGGGGCAAGCTTTCTTT
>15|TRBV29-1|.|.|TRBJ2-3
CSVEGALVGGDTQYF
TGCAGCGTTGAGGGGGCGCTCGTCGGCGGAGATACGCAGTATTTT
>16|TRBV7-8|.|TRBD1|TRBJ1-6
CASSPPTGLDNSPLHF
TGTGCCAGCAGCCCTCCGACAGGGCTTGATAATTCACCCCTCCACTTT
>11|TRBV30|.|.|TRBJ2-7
CAWSVQDEQYF
TGTGCCTGGAGTGTACAGGACGAGCAGTACTTC
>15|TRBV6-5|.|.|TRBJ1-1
CASNPTGSSRAEAFF
TGTGCCAGCAATCCGACAGGCTCTTCGAGGGCTGAAGCTTTCTTT
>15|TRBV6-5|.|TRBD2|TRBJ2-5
CASSYSAGVKETQYF
TGTGCCAGCAGTTATTCAGCGGGGGTTAAAGAGACCCAGTACTTC
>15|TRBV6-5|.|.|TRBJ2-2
CASSYQIRDPGELFF
TGTGCCAGCAGTTACCAAATCAGGGATCCCGGGGAGCTGTTTTTT
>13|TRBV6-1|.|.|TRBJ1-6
CASSEAGISPLHF
TGTGCCAGCAGTGAAGCTGGAATTTCACCCCTCCACTTT
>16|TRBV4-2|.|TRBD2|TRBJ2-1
CASSQTSGGADNEQFF
TGTGCCAGCAGCCAAACCAGCGGGGGGGCGGATAATGAGCAGTTCTTC
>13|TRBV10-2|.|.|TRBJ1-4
CASRRVDNEKLFF
TGCGCCAGCCGGAGGGTGGATAATGAAAAACTGTTTTTT
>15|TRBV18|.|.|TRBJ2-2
CASSPLERDTGELFF
TGTGCCAGCTCCCCCTTGGAGAGGGACACCGGGGAGCTGTTTTTT